The 24 T cell receptor beta chains listed next were all sequenced from one sample in a study of blood T cell repertoires in COVID-19. TCRdb keeps only in-frame clones here, not all; method: immunoSEQ multiplex PCR. Of 55,000 to 65,000 clones in the sample, around 90% were seen once. Sequencing used peripheral blood. Receptors originate from a human donor with acute or convalescent COVID-19. The donor label of this sample is uncertain.

V is TRBV30 and J is TRBJ1-2; TRBD1 matches at 9 bases. Trimming removed 3 bases from V and 7 bases from J; junction bases left unmatched: 9. The CDR3 contains 14 residues. Germline assignment: CDR1 GTSNPN and CDR2 SVGIG (reference sequence). CDR3 sequence: CAWRATGGSSGYTF. In DNA, the CDR3 is TGTGCCTGGAGGGCTACAGGGGGCTCCAGTGGCTACACCTTC.

This clone was recorded only once. The V gene is TRBV5-1, the J gene TRBJ2-4, with 10 nucleotides matching TRBD1. The germline CDR1 and CDR2 sequences are SGHRS and YFSETQ. J was trimmed by 8 bases and V by 0 bases; bases with no gene match: 5. The length of the CDR3 is 15 residues. CDR3 sequence (DNA): TGCGCCAGCAGCTTGGAGGGACAGGGGATAGACATTCAGTACTTC. It encodes CASSLEGQGIDIQYF.

This chain uses TRBV19 with TRBJ1-5, with 8 positions matching TRBD1. Germline V CDR1 and CDR2: LNHDA, SQIVND (reference sequence). Trimming removed 3 bases from V and 1 base from J; junction bases left unmatched: 8. CDR3 length: 17 residues. As DNA, the CDR3 is TGTGCCAGTAGTATTTTCCCTGGACAGGGCAGCAATCAGCCCCAGCATTTT. Amino acid sequence: CASSIFPGQGSNQPQHF. Drawing the rest from reference TRBV19 and TRBJ1-5, the complete variable domain is DGGITQSPKYLFRKEGQNVTLSCEQNLNHDAMYWYRQDPGQGLRLIYYSQIVNDFQKGDIAEGYSVSREKKESFPLTVTSAQKNPTAFYLCASSIFPGQGSNQPQHFGDGTRLSIL.

This clone has a handful of counts. The chain recombines TRBV3-1 (or the pseudogene TRBV3-2) with TRBJ2-2; a possible D gene is TRBD1 (6 bases). This CDR3 comprises 14 residues. Trimming shortened V by 2 bases and J by 6 bases, and 10 bases separated the two germline ends. Per the germline V gene, CDR1 is LGHDT and CDR2 is YNNKEL (reference sequence). This CDR3 is CASSQRDIAGELFF. CDR3 nucleotide sequence: TGTGCCAGCAGCCAACGGGACATCGCCGGGGAGCTGTTTTTT.

This chain links TRBV5-6 with TRBJ1-1, with 7 bases lining up with TRBD1. Trimming cost V 4 bases and J 7 bases; bases outside gene matches: 16. Germline-derived CDR1 and CDR2 are SGHDT and YYEEEE. CDR3 length: 16 residues. The CDR3 DNA reads as TGTGCCAGCAGCCCCCTTGGGCAGGGGGAGAGCAATGAAGCTTTCTTT. Translation: CASSPLGQGESNEAFF.

V is TRBV7-3 and J is TRBJ1-1; D is uncertain. Germline CDR1 SGHTA, CDR2 FQGTGA. This CDR3 is 13 amino acids long. V lost 1 base to trimming and J lost 4 bases, with 7 bases between them. CDR3 residues: CASSLSGSTEAFF. The CDR3 DNA is TGTGCCAGCAGCTTAAGCGGTAGCACTGAAGCTTTCTTT.

This sequence joins TRBV6-9 and TRBJ2-1; unclear D gene. The germline gives CDR1 MNHGY, CDR2 SVAAGI. This CDR3 has 15 residues. Trimming removed 2 bases from V and 5 bases from J, with 13 bases in between. CDR3 coding DNA: TGTGCCAGCAGTTATCTGCGGATGTGCCACAATGAGCAGTTCTTC. Amino acid sequence: CASSYLRMCHNEQFF.

The chain is built from TRBV10-3 and TRBJ2-5, with 8 bases identical to TRBD1. Germline values: CDR1 ENHRY, CDR2 SYGVKD. This CDR3 has 12 residues. The junction had 3 bases not matched to a gene; V was cut back by 10 bases and J by 2 bases. The CDR3, as DNA: TGTGCCACAGGACAGGGTCAAGAGACCCAGTACTTC. Translating gives CATGQGQETQYF.

This chain joins TRBV7-6 and TRBJ2-7, with D maybe TRBD1 (5 bases). Germline V gives CDR1 SGHVS, CDR2 FNYEAQ. The CDR3 has 18 amino acids. Trimming took 5 bases from V and 2 from J, leaving 25 bases between them. As DNA, the CDR3 is TGTGCCAGCAGCGCTCAGCCTCAGGGTTCGTTAACGACCTACGAGCAGTACTTC. This gives the protein CASSAQPQGSLTTYEQYF.

The chain joins TRBV10-3 to TRBJ1-1, with D tentatively TRBD1 (6 bases). Trimming cost V 11 bases and J 1 base, with 14 bases left between them. The CDR3 has 13 residues. CDR1 is ENHRY, CDR2 SYGVKD, per germline. This CDR3 reads CASVDSQNTEAFF. Written as DNA, the CDR3 is TGTGCCTCGGTGGACAGCCAGAACACTGAAGCTTTCTTT.

The rearrangement uses TRBV28 and TRBJ2-1; 9 positions match TRBD2. V dropped 6 bases and J dropped 3; count of bases not matched to a gene: 12. CDR1 and CDR2 (germline): MDHEN, SYDVKM. There are 17 residues in the CDR3. The CDR3 nucleotides are TGTGCCAGCAGCCGCCGACCCCTAGCGGGGAACTACAATGAGCAGTTCTTC. This encodes CASSRRPLAGNYNEQFF.

Only a few counts were recorded for this clone. This sequence joins TRBV10-3 and TRBJ2-7; possible D gene TRBD2, 5 bases. Germline-derived CDR1 and CDR2 are ENHRY and SYGVKD. Trimming shortened V by 1 base and J by 6 bases, and 10 bases separated the two germline ends. This CDR3 has 13 residues. CDR3 nucleotides: TGTGCCATCAGTGAGTTTCGGGGTTCCGAGCAGTACGTC. It is translated as CAISEFRGSEQYV.

The rearrangement joins TRBV2 to TRBJ1-2, with TRBD1 as a possible D gene (5 bases). There are 13 residues in the CDR3. V was pared by 3 bases and J by 8 bases, with 13 bases between. Germline loops: CDR1 SNHLY, CDR2 FYNNEI. The CDR3 reads CASSEGRVEGYTF. CDR3 DNA sequence: TGTGCCAGCAGTGAGGGGCGAGTTGAGGGCTACACCTTC.

There are a few counts of this clone. The chain uses TRBV20-1 and TRBJ1-3; D is undetermined. CDR1 and CDR2 from the germline V gene are DFQATT and SNEGSKA (reference sequence). The V end lost 6 bases, the J end lost 4 bases, and 7 bases lay between the germline ends. CDR3 length: 11 residues. In nucleotides, the CDR3 is TGCAGTGCACTCGTGGGAAACACCATATATTTT. Its translation is CSALVGNTIYF.

The DNA of the CDR3 is TGTGCCAGCAGCTCGTGGGGGAGGGGCGCGAATGAAAAACTGTTTTTT. This translates into CASSSWGRGANEKLFF. This sequence joins TRBV5-4 and TRBJ1-4, with a possible D match to TRBD1 (5 bases). The V gene lost 3 bases and the J gene lost 5 bases, with 17 bases spanning the gap. The CDR3 loop spans 16 amino acids. CDR1 and CDR2 (germline): SGHNT, YYREEE (reference sequence).

The V gene is TRBV9, the J gene TRBJ2-5; possible D gene TRBD2, 6 bases. Trimming left V 2 bases short and J 6 bases short, with 14 bases between. CDR3 length: 14 residues. CDR1 is SGDLS, CDR2 YYNGEE, per germline. The CDR3 reads CASSVKTSQQTQYF. For the CDR3, the DNA is TGTGCCAGCAGCGTGAAGACTAGTCAGCAGACCCAGTACTTC.

The chain combines TRBV10-1 with TRBJ1-1; TRBD1 matches at 10 bases. CDR3 length equals 15 residues. The J segment lost 2 bases and the V segment lost 8 bases, leaving 8 bases of the junction unmatched. The germline V gene has CDR1 WNHNN and CDR2 SYGVQD (reference sequence). The CDR3 sequence: CASSGTGEFNTEAFF. The DNA of the CDR3 is TGCGCCAGCTCCGGGACAGGGGAATTTAACACTGAAGCTTTCTTT.

This clone has only a few counts. The V gene is TRBV27, the J gene TRBJ1-5; D perhaps matches TRBD1 (6 bases). V lost 1 base and J lost 10, with 17 bases in between. The germline gives CDR1 MNHEY, CDR2 SMNVEV (reference sequence). CDR3 length: 15 amino acids. The DNA of the CDR3 is TGTGCCAGCAGTTTATTTCCAGGGTTGGGGGCCCCCCAGCATTTT. Its translation: CASSLFPGLGAPQHF.

This chain uses TRBV12-5 with TRBJ2-5; TRBD2 matches 14 bases. The germline V gene encodes CDR1 LGHNT and CDR2 FRNRAP. This CDR3 has 16 amino acids. Trimming took 4 bases from V and 7 from J; bases not matched to a gene: 8. CDR3 protein: CASGSGTSGGRGTQYF. DNA of the CDR3: TGTGCTAGTGGTTCAGGGACTAGCGGGGGTAGGGGGACCCAGTACTTC.

The V gene is TRBV7-2, the J gene TRBJ2-1, with no clear D. The CDR3 spans 13 residues. The V end lost 1 base, the J end lost 10 bases, and 11 bases lay between the germline ends. CDR1 and CDR2 (germline): SGHTA, FQGNSA. In nucleotides, the CDR3 is TGTGCCAGCAGCTTAGTTCGTCACGGGGAGCAGTTCTTC. Its translation is CASSLVRHGEQFF.

This clone was detected once. Its ends do not fully match the called genes, so a read error is possible. Other DNA sequences of this sample code for an identical CDR3. The CDR3 DNA reads as TGCGCCAGCAGTTACTCGGGGGGGAGGGATTCACCCCTCCACTTT. It is translated as CASSYSGGRDSPLHF. The chain carries TRBV6-6 and TRBJ1-6; tentative D call: TRBD1 (5 bases). The CDR3 runs to 15 residues. Germline V gene sequence: CDR1 MNHNY, CDR2 SVGAGI (reference sequence).

This clone was observed a handful of times. In DNA, the CDR3 is TGTGCCAGCAGTTCCCTATTTGGACAGGGATTATATGGCTACACCTTC. This sequence encodes CASSSLFGQGLYGYTF. The genes are TRBV5-4 and TRBJ1-2; 8 bases fit TRBD1. The CDR3 length is 16 residues. Germline loops: CDR1 SGHNT, CDR2 YYREEE (reference sequence). V was clipped by 5 bases and J by 5 bases; unmatched bases: 14.

The chain couples TRBV4-1 to TRBJ2-4, with D perhaps TRBD1 (5 bases). This CDR3 is 17 amino acids long. Germline CDR1 and CDR2: MGHRA and YSYEKL. Trimming shortened V by 0 bases and J by 3 bases, and 15 bases separated the two germline ends. The CDR3 coding sequence is TGCGCCAGCAGCCAAGACAGGGTTATTCGTCACAAAAACATTCAGTACTTC. This gives the protein CASSQDRVIRHKNIQYF.

The DNA for the CDR3 is TGCAGCGTTGGGACGCCCGGGGACACTGAAGCTTTCTTT. Amino acid sequence: CSVGTPGDTEAFF. The rearrangement uses TRBV29-1 and TRBJ1-1; D not certain. The germline CDR1 and CDR2 sequences are SQVTM and ANQGSEA. V was clipped by 4 bases and J by 3 bases, with 12 bases between them. The CDR3 spans 13 residues.